A single sample gave rise to the 17 T cell receptor beta chains below, sequenced in a study of siplizumab effects on memory and regulatory T cells. The assay was immunoSEQ multiplex PCR, and TCRdb's table has in-frame clones only and misses some. The sample yields around 100,000 clones, over 90% seen once. What was sequenced was non-Treg CD4+ T cells sorted from blood. The receptors come from a human donor in good health.

This clone was picked up a small number of times. The rearrangement links TRBV5-5 to TRBJ1-5; TRBD1 agrees at 7 bases. CDR3 length: 14 residues. V lost 2 bases, J lost 6 bases, and 5 bases stayed unmatched. In germline, CDR1 is SGHKS, CDR2 YYEKEE (reference sequence). The CDR3 bases are TGTGCCAGCAGCTTCAGACAGGGTACTCAGCCCCAGCATTTT. The encoded protein is CASSFRQGTQPQHF.

This sequence joins TRBV27 and TRBJ2-1, with D possibly matching TRBD1 (6 bases). CDR1 and CDR2 (germline): MNHEY, SMNVEV (reference sequence). V was trimmed by 2 bases and J by 13 bases, leaving 15 bases between them. This CDR3 contains 13 residues. The CDR3 sequence: CASSLRGQNIQFF. CDR3 coding DNA: TGTGCCAGCAGTTTACGCGGACAGAATATACAGTTCTTC.

The chain joins TRBV7-6 to TRBJ2-3; TRBD1 matches 7 bases. This CDR3 is 17 amino acids long. Per the germline V gene, CDR1 is SGHVS and CDR2 is FNYEAQ. V shed 0 bases, J shed 1 base, and the junction held 7 bases outside the gene matches. CDR3 sequence (DNA): TGTGCCAGCAGCTTAGCGCGAGCAGGGGGTCGCACAGATACGCAGTATTTT. It translates to CASSLARAGGRTDTQYF.

The genes are TRBV11-2 and TRBJ2-2; perhaps TRBD2 as D (6 bases). The CDR3 consists of 17 residues. Trimming shortened V by 5 bases and J by 0 bases, and 16 bases separated the two germline ends. Per the germline V gene, CDR1 is SGHAT and CDR2 is FQNNGV. DNA for the CDR3: TGTGCCAGCAGCCACAATAGGGCGGGGACGAACACCGGGGAGCTGTTTTTT. Translating gives CASSHNRAGTNTGELFF.

CDR3 protein: CASPENRQGAENTEAFF. CDR3 coding DNA: TGTGCCAGCCCAGAGAACCGACAGGGGGCGGAGAACACTGAAGCTTTCTTT. The V and J genes are TRBV28 and TRBJ1-1, with 10 bases lining up with TRBD1. CDR3 size: 17 residues. V shed 8 bases and J 1 base; nucleotides not matched to a gene: 13. Per germline, CDR1 MDHEN and CDR2 SYDVKM.

This chain connects TRBV11-3 to TRBJ2-2; D gene ambiguous. Germline CDR1 is SGHNT and CDR2 is YENEEA. V was cut by 1 base and J by 0 bases, with 9 bases left in between. The CDR3 consists of 16 residues. The CDR3 nucleotides read TGTGCCAGCAGCTTAGGCGGACCAGCGAACACCGGGGAGCTGTTTTTT. Its protein product is CASSLGGPANTGELFF. Based on the CDR3 plus reference TRBV11-3 and TRBJ2-2, the full variable domain is EAGVVQSPRYKIIEKKQPVAFWCNPISGHNTLYWYLQNLGQGPELLIRYENEEAVDDSQLPKDRFSAERLKGVDSTLKIQPAELGDSAVYLCASSLGGPANTGELFFGEGSRLTVL.

The chain joins TRBV4-1 to TRBJ2-2, with a possible D match to TRBD2 (5 bases). The germline CDR1 and CDR2 sequences are MGHRA and YSYEKL. This CDR3 has 16 residues. Trimming cost V 4 bases and J 1 base, with 13 bases left between them. In DNA, the CDR3 is TGCGCCAGCAGCCTGCAGCGGAGTAAGAACACCGGGGAGCTGTTTTTT. This encodes CASSLQRSKNTGELFF.

This chain connects TRBV5-1 to TRBJ2-1; unclear D gene. Germline V gives CDR1 SGHRS, CDR2 YFSETQ. V lost 0 bases to trimming and J lost 4 bases, with 11 bases between them. The CDR3 covers 15 residues. The CDR3 reads CASSLEARAYNEQFF. The CDR3 DNA reads TGCGCCAGCAGCTTGGAGGCAAGAGCATACAATGAGCAGTTCTTC.

The V and J genes are TRBV29-1 and TRBJ2-5; D not certain. This CDR3 contains 12 residues. V lost 4 bases and J 4 bases, leaving 10 bases between the germline ends. Germline V lookup: CDR1 SQVTM, CDR2 ANQGSEA. CDR3 nucleotide sequence: TGCAGCGTTGTCCCGGGTGGAGAGACCCAGTACTTC. This gives the protein CSVVPGGETQYF.

The J gene is TRBJ2-7, the V gene TRBV30, with D possibly being TRBD2 (5 bases). This CDR3 has 13 amino acids. Germline values: CDR1 GTSNPN, CDR2 SVGIG (reference sequence). The V and J ends lost 0 bases and 4 bases respectively, with 10 bases between them. The CDR3 spells CAWSVLGVYEQYF. The CDR3 DNA sequence: TGTGCCTGGAGTGTCTTGGGAGTATACGAGCAGTACTTC.

V gene TRBV11-3 combines with J gene TRBJ2-2; D not certain. CDR3 length: 14 residues. Germline V gives CDR1 SGHNT, CDR2 YENEEA. Trimming stripped 4 bases from V and 7 bases from J, with 13 bases between. This CDR3 reads CASSSNMGYGELFF. The CDR3 region has the DNA TGTGCCAGCAGCTCCAATATGGGGTACGGGGAGCTGTTTTTT.

The chain couples TRBV5-4 to TRBJ2-3; no reliable D call. The CDR3 totals 16 residues. The germline V and J ends were trimmed by 4 bases and 2 bases, with 17 bases remaining between them. CDR1 and CDR2 from the germline V gene are SGHNT and YYREEE (reference sequence). CDR3 residues: CASSQIIVSSTDTQYF. The DNA for the CDR3 is TGTGCCAGCAGCCAAATCATCGTGAGTTCCACAGATACGCAGTATTTT.

The V gene is TRBV7-8, the J gene TRBJ1-1; no clear D. Germline CDR1 and CDR2: SGHVS and FQNEAQ. Trimming cost V 5 bases and J 1 base, with 11 bases left between them. This CDR3 comprises 14 residues. For the CDR3, the DNA is TGTGCCAGCAGCCTCCTAGTTGGGAACACTGAAGCTTTCTTT. Its protein product is CASSLLVGNTEAFF.

The rearrangement uses TRBV11-2 and TRBJ2-1, with 7 bases that match TRBD2. The germline V gene has CDR1 SGHAT and CDR2 FQNNGV. The CDR3 is 15 amino acids. The trim removed 5 bases at V and 10 bases at J, leaving 14 bases unmatched. For the CDR3, the DNA is TGTGCCAGCAGCCCCGGGACTACTAACGAGGAGGAGCAGTTCTTC. Residues: CASSPGTTNEEEQFF.

The chain couples TRBV5-5 to TRBJ2-3, with D unclear. Trimming shortened V by 5 bases and J by 4 bases, and 20 bases separated the two germline ends. The germline gives CDR1 SGHKS, CDR2 YYEKEE (reference sequence). The CDR3 covers 16 residues. As DNA, the CDR3 is TGTGCCAGCAGTATAATTTGGTCGGACGCCCCAGATACGCAGTATTTT. Translated: CASSIIWSDAPDTQYF.

The V and J genes are TRBV2 and TRBJ2-2; 13 nucleotides align to TRBD2. Germline V CDR1 and CDR2: SNHLY, FYNNEI. The CDR3 spans 15 residues. V lost 7 bases to trimming and J lost 7 bases; unmatched junction nucleotides: 6. This CDR3 is CASMGLAGIGGELFF. The DNA of the CDR3 is TGTGCCAGCATGGGACTAGCGGGAATCGGCGGGGAGCTGTTTTTT.

This chain connects TRBV21-1 to TRBJ1-6. TRBV21-1 corresponds to a pseudogene. The CDR3 totals 13 residues. CDR3 amino acids: CATYPAGNSPLHF. Written as DNA, the CDR3 is TGTGCCACCTATCCCGCGGGGAATTCACCCCTCCACTTT.